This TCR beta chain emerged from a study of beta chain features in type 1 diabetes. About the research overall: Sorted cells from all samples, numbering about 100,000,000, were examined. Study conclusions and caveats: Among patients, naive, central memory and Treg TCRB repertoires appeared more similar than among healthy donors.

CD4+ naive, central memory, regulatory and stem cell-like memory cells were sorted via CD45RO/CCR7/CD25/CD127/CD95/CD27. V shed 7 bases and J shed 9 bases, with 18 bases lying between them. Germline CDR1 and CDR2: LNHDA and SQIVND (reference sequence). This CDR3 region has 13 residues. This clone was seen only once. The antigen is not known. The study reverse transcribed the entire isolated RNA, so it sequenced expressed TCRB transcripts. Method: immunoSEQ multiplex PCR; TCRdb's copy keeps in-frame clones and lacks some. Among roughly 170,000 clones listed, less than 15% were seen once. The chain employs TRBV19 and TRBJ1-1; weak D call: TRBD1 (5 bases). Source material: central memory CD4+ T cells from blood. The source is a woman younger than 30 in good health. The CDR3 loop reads CASTTTVGRKAFF. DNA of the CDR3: TGTGCCAGTACTACGACAGTGGGGCGTAAAGCTTTCTTT.